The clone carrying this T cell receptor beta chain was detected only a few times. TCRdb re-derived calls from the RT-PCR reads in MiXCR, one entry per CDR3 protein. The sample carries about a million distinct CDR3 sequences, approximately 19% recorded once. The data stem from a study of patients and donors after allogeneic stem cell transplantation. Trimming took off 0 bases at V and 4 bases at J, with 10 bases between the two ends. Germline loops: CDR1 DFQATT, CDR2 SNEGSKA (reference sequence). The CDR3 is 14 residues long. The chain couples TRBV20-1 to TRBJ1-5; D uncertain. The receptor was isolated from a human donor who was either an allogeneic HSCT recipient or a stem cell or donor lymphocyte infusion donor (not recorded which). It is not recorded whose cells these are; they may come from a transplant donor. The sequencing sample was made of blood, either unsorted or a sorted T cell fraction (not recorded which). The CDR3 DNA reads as TGCAGTGCTAGAGATCCCGACGGGAATCAGCCCCAGCATTTT. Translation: CSARDPDGNQPQHF.